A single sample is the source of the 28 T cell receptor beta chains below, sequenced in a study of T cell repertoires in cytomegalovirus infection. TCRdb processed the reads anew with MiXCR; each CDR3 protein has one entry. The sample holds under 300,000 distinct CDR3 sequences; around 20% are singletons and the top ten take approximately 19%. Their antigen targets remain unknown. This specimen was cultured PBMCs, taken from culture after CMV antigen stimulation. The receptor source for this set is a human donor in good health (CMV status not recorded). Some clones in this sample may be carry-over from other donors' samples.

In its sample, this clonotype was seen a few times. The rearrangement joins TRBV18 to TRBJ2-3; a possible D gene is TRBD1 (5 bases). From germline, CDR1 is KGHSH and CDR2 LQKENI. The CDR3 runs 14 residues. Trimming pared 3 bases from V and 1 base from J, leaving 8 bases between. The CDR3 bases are TGTGCCAGCTCACCCAGGGAACGCACAGATACGCAGTATTTT. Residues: CASSPRERTDTQYF.

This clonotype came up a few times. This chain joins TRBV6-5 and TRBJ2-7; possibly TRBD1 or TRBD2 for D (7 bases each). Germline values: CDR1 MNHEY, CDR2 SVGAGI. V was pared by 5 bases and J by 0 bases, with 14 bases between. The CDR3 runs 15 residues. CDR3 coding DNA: TGTGCCAGCAGTGACACAGGGGACTACTCCTACGAGCAGTACTTC. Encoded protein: CASSDTGDYSYEQYF.

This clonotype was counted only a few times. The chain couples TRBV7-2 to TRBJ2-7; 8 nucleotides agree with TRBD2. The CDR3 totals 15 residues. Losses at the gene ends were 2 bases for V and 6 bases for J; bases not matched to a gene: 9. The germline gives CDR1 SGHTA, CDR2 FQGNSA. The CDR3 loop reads CASSLKGSGGGEQYF. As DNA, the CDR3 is TGTGCCAGCAGCTTAAAGGGCAGCGGGGGTGGCGAGCAGTACTTC.

The CDR3 coding sequence is TGCAGTGCTAGAGATCCCGGGACAGGGGGTAATTTAAGGACTGAAGCTTTCTTT. This gives the protein CSARDPGTGGNLRTEAFF. The V gene is TRBV20-1, the J gene TRBJ1-1; TRBD1 aligns across 11 bases. Losses at the gene ends were 0 bases for V and 5 bases for J; bases not matched to a gene: 14. The CDR3 contains 18 residues. Germline CDR1 is DFQATT and CDR2 is SNEGSKA (reference sequence).

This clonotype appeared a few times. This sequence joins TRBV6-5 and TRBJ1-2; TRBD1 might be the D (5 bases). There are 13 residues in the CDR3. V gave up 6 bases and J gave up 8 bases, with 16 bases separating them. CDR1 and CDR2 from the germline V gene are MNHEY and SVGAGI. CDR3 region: CASSLGGDQGYTF. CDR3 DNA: TGTGCCAGCAGCCTGGGAGGGGATCAGGGCTACACCTTC.

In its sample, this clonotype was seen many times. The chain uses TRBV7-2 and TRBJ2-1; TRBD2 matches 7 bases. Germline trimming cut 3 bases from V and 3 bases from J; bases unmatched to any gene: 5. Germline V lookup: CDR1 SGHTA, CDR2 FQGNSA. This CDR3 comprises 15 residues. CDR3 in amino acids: CASSFASGLYNEQFF. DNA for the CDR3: TGTGCCAGCAGCTTTGCTAGCGGACTCTACAATGAGCAGTTCTTC.

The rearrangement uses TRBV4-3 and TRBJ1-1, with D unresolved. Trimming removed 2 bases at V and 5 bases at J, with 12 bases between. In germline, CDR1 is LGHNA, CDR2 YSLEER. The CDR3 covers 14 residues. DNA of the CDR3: TGCGCCAGCAGCCAACACGCCGGTAAGACTGAAGCTTTCTTT. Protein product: CASSQHAGKTEAFF.

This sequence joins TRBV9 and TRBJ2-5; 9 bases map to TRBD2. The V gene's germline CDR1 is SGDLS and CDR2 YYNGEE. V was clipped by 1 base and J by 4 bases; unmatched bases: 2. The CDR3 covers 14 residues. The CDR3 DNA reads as TGTGCCAGCAGCGTATCAGCGGGAGGAGAGACCCAGTACTTC. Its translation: CASSVSAGGETQYF.

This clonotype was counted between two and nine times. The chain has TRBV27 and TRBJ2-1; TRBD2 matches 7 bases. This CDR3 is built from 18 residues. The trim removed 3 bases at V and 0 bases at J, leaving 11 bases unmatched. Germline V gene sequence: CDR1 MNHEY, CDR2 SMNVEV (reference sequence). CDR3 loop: CASSFLVPAGASYNEQFF. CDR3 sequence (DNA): TGTGCCAGCAGTTTCTTAGTTCCGGCGGGAGCCTCCTACAATGAGCAGTTCTTC.

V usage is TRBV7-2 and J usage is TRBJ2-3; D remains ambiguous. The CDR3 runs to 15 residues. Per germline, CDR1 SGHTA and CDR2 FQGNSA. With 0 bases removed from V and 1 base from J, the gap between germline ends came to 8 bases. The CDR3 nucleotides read TGTGCCAGCAGCTTAGCAAGCGAGCGCACAGATACGCAGTATTTT. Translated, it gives CASSLASERTDTQYF.

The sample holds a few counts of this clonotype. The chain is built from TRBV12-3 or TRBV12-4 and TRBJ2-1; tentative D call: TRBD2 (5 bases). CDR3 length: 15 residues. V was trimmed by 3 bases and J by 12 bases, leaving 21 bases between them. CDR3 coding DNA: TGTGCCAGCAGTTTGAACAGCGGCGCGATCGTAGGGCAGTTCTTC. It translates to CASSLNSGAIVGQFF.

This chain's CDR3 is CASSLRSGTHQETQYF. As DNA, the CDR3 is TGTGCCAGCAGCCTCCGTAGCGGGACTCACCAAGAGACCCAGTACTTC. V and J are TRBV14 and TRBJ2-5; 8 bases are shared with TRBD2. J lost 0 bases, V lost 4 bases, and 7 bases had no gene match. Germline-derived CDR1 and CDR2 are SGHDN and FVKESK. The CDR3 consists of 16 residues. Using reference TRBV14 and TRBJ2-5 for the parts outside the CDR3, the full variable domain is EAGVTQFPSHSVIEKGQTVTLRCDPISGHDNLYWYRRVMGKEIKFLLHFVKESKQDESGMPNNRFLAERTGGTYSTLKVQPAELEDSGVYFCASSLRSGTHQETQYFGPGTRLLVL.

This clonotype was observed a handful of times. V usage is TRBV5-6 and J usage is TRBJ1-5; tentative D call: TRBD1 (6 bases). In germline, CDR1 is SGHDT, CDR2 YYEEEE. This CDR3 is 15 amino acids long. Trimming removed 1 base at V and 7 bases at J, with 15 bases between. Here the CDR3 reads CASSLWLGAPQPQHF. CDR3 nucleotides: TGTGCCAGCAGCTTGTGGTTGGGGGCTCCCCAGCCCCAGCATTTT.

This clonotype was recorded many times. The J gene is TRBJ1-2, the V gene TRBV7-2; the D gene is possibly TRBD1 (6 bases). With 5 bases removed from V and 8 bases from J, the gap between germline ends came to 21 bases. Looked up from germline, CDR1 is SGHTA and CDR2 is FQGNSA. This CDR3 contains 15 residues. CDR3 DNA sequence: TGTGCCAGCAGCGTTCTGGGTCGGGGGCAAGGCGGCTACACCTTC. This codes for CASSVLGRGQGGYTF.

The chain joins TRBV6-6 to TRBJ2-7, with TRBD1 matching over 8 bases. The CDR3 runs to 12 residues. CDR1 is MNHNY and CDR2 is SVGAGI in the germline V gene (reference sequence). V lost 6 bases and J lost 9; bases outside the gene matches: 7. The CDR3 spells CASSPGGRGQYV. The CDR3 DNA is TGTGCCAGCAGCCCAGGGGGCCGCGGGCAGTACGTC.

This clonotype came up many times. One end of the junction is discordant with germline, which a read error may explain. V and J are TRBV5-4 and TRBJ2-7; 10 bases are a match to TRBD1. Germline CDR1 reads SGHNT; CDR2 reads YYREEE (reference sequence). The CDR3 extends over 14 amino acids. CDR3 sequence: CASSLKGTGEVLDF. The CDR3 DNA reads TGTGCCAGCAGCTTGAAAGGGACAGGGGAAGTGTTGGACTTC.

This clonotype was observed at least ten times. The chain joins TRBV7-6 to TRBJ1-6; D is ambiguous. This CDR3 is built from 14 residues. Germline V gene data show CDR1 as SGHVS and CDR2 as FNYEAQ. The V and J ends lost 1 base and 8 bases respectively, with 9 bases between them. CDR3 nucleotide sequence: TGTGCCAGCAGCTTAGTTCCGAGGGATTCACCCCTCCACTTT. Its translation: CASSLVPRDSPLHF.

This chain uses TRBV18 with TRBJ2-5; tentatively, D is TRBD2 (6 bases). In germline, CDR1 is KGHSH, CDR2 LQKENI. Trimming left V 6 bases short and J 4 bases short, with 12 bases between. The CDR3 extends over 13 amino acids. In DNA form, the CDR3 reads TGTGCCAGCTCCCGGGGGTACGGAGAGACCCAGTACTTC. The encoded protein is CASSRGYGETQYF.

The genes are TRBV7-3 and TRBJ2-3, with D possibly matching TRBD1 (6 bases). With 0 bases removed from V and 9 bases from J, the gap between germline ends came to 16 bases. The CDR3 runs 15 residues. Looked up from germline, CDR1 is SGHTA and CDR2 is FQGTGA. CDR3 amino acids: CASSLTTRGMGTQYF. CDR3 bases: TGTGCCAGCAGCTTAACAACGAGGGGGATGGGGACGCAGTATTTT.

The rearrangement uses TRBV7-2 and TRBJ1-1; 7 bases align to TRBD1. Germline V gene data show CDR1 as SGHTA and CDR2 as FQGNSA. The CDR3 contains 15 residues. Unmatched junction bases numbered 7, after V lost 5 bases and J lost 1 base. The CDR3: CASSPRGGKNTEAFF. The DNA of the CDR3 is TGTGCCAGCAGCCCCAGGGGGGGGAAGAACACTGAAGCTTTCTTT. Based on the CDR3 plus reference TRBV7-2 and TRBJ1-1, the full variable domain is GAGVSQSPSNKVTEKGKDVELRCDPISGHTALYWYRQSLGQGLEFLIYFQGNSAPDKSGLPSDRFSAERTGGSVSTLTIQRTQQEDSAVYLCASSPRGGKNTEAFFGQGTRLTVV.

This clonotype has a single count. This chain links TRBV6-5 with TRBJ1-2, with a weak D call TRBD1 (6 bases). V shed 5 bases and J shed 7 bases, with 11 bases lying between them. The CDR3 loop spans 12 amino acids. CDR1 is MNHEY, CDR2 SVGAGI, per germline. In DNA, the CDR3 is TGTGCCAGCAGTCCACAGGGATCTGGCTACACCTTC. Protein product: CASSPQGSGYTF.

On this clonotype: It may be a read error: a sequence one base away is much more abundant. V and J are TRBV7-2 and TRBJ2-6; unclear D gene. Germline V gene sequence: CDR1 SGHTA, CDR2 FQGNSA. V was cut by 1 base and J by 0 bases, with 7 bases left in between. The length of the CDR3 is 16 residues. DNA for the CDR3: TGTGCCAGCAGCTTAGTTCTAGGCTCTGGGGCCAACGTCCTGACTTTC. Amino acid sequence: CASSLVLGSGANVLTF.

The CDR3 DNA is TGTGCCGGCTCCCCGGACAGGACTGAAGCTTTCTTT. Protein product: CAGSPDRTEAFF. The V gene is TRBV6-1, the J gene TRBJ1-1; 7 bases are shared with TRBD1. Unmatched junction bases numbered 8, after V lost 11 bases and J lost 5 bases. The CDR3 is made up of 12 amino acids. Looked up from germline, CDR1 is MNHNS and CDR2 is SASEGT.

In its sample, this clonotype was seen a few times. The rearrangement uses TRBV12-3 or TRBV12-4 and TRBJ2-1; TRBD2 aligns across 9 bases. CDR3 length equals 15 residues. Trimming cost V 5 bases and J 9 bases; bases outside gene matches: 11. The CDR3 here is CASSLLEGLASEQFF. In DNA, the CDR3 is TGTGCCAGCAGTCTTCTCGAGGGACTAGCCAGTGAGCAGTTCTTC.

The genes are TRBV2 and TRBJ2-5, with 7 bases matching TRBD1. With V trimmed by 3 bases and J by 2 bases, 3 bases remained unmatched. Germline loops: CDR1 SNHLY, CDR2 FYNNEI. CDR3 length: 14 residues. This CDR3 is CASSEQGVQETQYF. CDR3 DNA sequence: TGTGCCAGCAGTGAGCAGGGGGTGCAAGAGACCCAGTACTTC.

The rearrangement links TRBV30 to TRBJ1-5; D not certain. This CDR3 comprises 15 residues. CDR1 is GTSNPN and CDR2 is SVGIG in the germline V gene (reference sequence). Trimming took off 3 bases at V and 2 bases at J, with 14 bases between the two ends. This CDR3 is CAWSHGPGGNQPQHF. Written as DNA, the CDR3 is TGTGCCTGGAGCCACGGCCCCGGGGGCAATCAGCCCCAGCATTTT.

CDR3 nucleotides: TGTGCCACCAGCAGATCGGGAGCAGCAAATGGCTACACCTTC. Protein product: CATSRSGAANGYTF. The chain recombines TRBV15 with TRBJ1-2, with no clear D. The V gene's germline CDR1 is LNHNV and CDR2 YYDKDF (reference sequence). The V and J ends lost 2 bases and 6 bases respectively, with 13 bases between them. This CDR3 contains 14 residues.

The CDR3 nucleotides are TGTGCCAGCAGCTTGACTAGCGGGAGGTCTGAGCAGTTCTTC. This sequence encodes CASSLTSGRSEQFF. The chain combines TRBV5-4 with TRBJ2-1; TRBD2 aligns across 12 bases. J gave up 9 bases and V 1 base, and 2 bases lay outside the gene matches. Germline assignment: CDR1 SGHNT and CDR2 YYREEE (reference sequence). The CDR3 has 14 residues.